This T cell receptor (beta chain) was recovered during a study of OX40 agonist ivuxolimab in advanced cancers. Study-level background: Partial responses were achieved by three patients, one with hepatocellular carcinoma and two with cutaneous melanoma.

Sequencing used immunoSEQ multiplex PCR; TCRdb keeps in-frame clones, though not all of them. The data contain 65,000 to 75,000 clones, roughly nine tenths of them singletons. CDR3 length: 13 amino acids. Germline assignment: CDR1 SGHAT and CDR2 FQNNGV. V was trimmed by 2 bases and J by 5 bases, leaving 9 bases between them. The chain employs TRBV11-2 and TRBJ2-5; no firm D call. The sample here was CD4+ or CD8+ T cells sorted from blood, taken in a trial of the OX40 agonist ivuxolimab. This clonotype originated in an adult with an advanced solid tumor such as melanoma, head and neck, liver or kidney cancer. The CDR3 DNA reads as TGTGCCAGCAGCTTATCCGTTGGTGAGACCCAGTACTTC. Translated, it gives CASSLSVGETQYF.